This TCR beta chain was obtained from a study of T cells expressing NK-cell markers. As for the study in general: Serological testing identified most of the eight sequenced donors as HCMV-seropositive and one as seronegative.

Making the TCR beta cDNA relied on 5'RACE template switching with UMIs. TCRdb derives one entry per CDR3 protein from the 5' RACE reads, leaving out DNA. Listed are some 390,000 distinct CDR3 sequences; around 11% falls within the top ten. Germline-derived CDR1 and CDR2 are LGHDT and YNNKEL (reference sequence). This CDR3 has 17 residues. General observations from the study: Of CD8+ T cells, about 1.0-7.5% belonged to dominant NKG2C+ clonotypes in five or six donors. Several of the donors also had these clonotypes leading their CD3+CD56-NKG2C+ fraction.

As for this clonotype: Antigen unknown.

The sequencing input was blood T cells: a sorted CD56 or NKG2C T cell subset, CD4+ or CD8+ T cells, or bulk PBMC T cells (not recorded which). This chain connects TRBV3-1 to TRBJ1-5. The receptor's source is a woman in her 50s in good health. CDR3 amino acids: CASSQEVGLQGNQPQHF.